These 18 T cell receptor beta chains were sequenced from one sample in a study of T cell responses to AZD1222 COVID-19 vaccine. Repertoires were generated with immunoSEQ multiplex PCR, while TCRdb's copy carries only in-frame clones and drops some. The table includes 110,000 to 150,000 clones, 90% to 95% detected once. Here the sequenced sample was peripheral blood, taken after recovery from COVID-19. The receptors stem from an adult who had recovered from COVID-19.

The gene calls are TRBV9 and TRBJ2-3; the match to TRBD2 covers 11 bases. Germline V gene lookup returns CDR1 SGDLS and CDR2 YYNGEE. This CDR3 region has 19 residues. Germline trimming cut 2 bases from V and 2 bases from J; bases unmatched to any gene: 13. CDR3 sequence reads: CASSVRPGLAADLTDTQYF. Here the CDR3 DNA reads TGTGCCAGCAGCGTTCGACCGGGACTAGCGGCCGACCTCACAGATACGCAGTATTTT.

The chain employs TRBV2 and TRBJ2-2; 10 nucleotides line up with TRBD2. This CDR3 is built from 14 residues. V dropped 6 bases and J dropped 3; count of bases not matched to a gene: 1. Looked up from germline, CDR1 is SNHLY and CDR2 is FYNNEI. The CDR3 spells CASRLAGYTGELFF. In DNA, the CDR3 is TGTGCCAGCAGACTAGCGGGATACACCGGGGAGCTGTTTTTT. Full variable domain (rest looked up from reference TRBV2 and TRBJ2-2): EPEVTQTPSHQVTQMGQEVILRCVPISNHLYFYWYRQILGQKVEFLVSFYNNEISEKSEIFDDQFSVERPDGSNFTLKIRSTKLEDSAMYFCASRLAGYTGELFFGEGSRLTVL.

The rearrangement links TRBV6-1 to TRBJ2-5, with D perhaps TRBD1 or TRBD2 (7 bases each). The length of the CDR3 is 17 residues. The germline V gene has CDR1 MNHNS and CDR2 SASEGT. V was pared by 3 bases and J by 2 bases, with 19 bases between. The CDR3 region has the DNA TGTGCCAGCAGTGACCTCGACAGGGAGGGAGATCAAGAGACCCAGTACTTC. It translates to CASSDLDREGDQETQYF.

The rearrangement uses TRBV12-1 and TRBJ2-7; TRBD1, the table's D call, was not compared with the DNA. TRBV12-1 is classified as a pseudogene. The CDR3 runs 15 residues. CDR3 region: CASTRQPDNHYEQYF. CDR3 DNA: TGTGCCAGCACCCGCCAGCCGGACAACCACTACGAGCAGTACTTC.

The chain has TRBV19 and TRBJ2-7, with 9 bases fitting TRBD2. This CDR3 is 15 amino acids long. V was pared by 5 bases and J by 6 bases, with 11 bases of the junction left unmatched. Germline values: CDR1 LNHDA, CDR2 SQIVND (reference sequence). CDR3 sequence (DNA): TGTGCCAGTAGTGTTGATAGCGGGAGCTGGACCGAGCAGTACTTC. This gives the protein CASSVDSGSWTEQYF.

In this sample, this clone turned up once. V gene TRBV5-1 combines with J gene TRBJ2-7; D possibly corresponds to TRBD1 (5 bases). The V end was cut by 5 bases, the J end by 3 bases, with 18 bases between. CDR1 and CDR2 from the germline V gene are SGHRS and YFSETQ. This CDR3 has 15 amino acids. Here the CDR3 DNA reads TGCGCCAGCAGAATAGGACACATGGGCAACTACGAGCAGTACTTC. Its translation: CASRIGHMGNYEQYF.

CDR3 residues: CSASLGRRYF. DNA of the CDR3: TGCAGTGCCAGCTTGGGAAGGAGGTATTTT. This chain links TRBV20-1 with TRBJ2-3; D gene ambiguous. This CDR3 region has 10 residues. Germline-derived CDR1 and CDR2 are DFQATT and SNEGSKA (reference sequence). Trimming removed 6 bases at V and 14 bases at J, with 15 bases between.

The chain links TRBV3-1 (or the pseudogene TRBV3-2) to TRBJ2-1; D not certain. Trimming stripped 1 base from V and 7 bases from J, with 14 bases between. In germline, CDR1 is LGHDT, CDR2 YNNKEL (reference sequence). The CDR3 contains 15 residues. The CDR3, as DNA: TGTGCCAGCAGCCAAGGAGTCCAAACGAGGAATGAGCAGTTCTTC. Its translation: CASSQGVQTRNEQFF.

CDR3 DNA sequence: TGCAGCGTTCAAGGGGGGGGGAACACTGAAGCTTTCTTT. Translated, it gives CSVQGGGNTEAFF. This chain links TRBV29-1 with TRBJ1-1, with D maybe TRBD1 (6 bases). Germline CDR1 is SQVTM and CDR2 is ANQGSEA. The V end was cut by 5 bases, the J end by 1 base, with 11 bases between. CDR3 length equals 13 residues.

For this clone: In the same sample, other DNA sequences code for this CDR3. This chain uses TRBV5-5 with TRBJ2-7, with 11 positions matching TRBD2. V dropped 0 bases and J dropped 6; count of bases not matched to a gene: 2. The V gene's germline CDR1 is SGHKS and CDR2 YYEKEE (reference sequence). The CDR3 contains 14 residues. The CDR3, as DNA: TGTGCCAGCAGCTTGGGGCTAGCGGGAGGCGAGCAGTACTTC. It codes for CASSLGLAGGEQYF.

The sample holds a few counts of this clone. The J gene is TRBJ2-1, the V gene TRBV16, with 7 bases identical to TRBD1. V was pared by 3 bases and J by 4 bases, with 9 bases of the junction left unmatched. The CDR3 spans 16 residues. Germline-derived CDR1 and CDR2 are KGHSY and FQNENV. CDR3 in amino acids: CASSHPQGLSYNEQFF. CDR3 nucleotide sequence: TGTGCCAGCAGCCACCCACAGGGGCTCTCGTACAATGAGCAGTTCTTC.

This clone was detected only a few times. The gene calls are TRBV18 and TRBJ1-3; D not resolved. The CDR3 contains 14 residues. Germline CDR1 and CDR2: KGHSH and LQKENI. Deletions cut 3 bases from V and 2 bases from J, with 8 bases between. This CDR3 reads CASSPGSPGNTIYF. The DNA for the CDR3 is TGTGCCAGCTCACCGGGATCCCCTGGAAACACCATATATTTT.

DNA for the CDR3: TGTGCCAGCAGTTACTTCTTCGAGGGAACTTCACCCCTCCACTTT. This sequence encodes CASSYFFEGTSPLHF. The chain couples TRBV6-5 to TRBJ1-6, with D uncertain. The CDR3 sequence is 15 residues long. Germline CDR1 reads MNHEY; CDR2 reads SVGAGI. The V end lost 1 base, the J end lost 9 bases, and 13 bases lay between the germline ends.

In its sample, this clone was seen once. In DNA, the CDR3 is TGTGCCAGCAGCCTCACCCAGCGGAGCTACGAGCAGTACTTC. Translating it yields CASSLTQRSYEQYF. The chain joins TRBV11-2 to TRBJ2-7, with D possibly being TRBD2 (5 bases). The germline V gene encodes CDR1 SGHAT and CDR2 FQNNGV. The CDR3 contains 14 residues. V was shortened by 5 bases and J by 3 bases, with 14 bases between the two germline ends. Drawing the rest from reference TRBV11-2 and TRBJ2-7, the complete variable domain is EAGVAQSPRYKIIEKRQSVAFWCNPISGHATLYWYQQILGQGPKLLIQFQNNGVVDDSQLPKDRFSAERLKGVDSTLKIQPAKLEDSAVYLCASSLTQRSYEQYFGPGTRLTVT.

The CDR3 here is CASSPGQGRHGYTF. CDR3 DNA sequence: TGTGCCAGCTCACCGGGACAGGGGCGTCATGGCTACACCTTC. This sequence joins TRBV18 and TRBJ1-2; 10 bases fit TRBD1. The ends lost 3 bases at V and 6 bases at J; junction bases unmatched: 4. This CDR3 has 14 residues. Germline CDR1 KGHSH, CDR2 LQKENI.

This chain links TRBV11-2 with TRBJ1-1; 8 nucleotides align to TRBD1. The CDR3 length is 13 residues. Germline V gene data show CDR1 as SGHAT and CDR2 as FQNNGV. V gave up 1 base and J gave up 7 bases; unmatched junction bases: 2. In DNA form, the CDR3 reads TGTGCCAGCAGCTTAGTTACAGGGGGTGAAGCTTTCTTT. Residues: CASSLVTGGEAFF.

In DNA, the CDR3 is TGTGCCAGCAGCTCGGGACAGGGGGCCTACGAGCAGTACTTC. Translating gives CASSSGQGAYEQYF. V usage is TRBV7-2 and J usage is TRBJ2-7, with 11 bases matching TRBD1. The germline CDR1 and CDR2 sequences are SGHTA and FQGNSA. V shed 4 bases, J shed 2 bases, and the junction held 1 base outside the gene matches. The CDR3 covers 14 residues.

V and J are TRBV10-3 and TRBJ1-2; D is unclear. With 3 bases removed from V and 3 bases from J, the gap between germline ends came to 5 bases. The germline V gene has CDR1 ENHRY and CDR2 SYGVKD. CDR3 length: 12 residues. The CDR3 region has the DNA TGTGCCATCAGTGACGGAGACTATGGCTACACCTTC. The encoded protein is CAISDGDYGYTF.